Described below is a single TCR beta chain sequence and its context. At the deep level, the assay was run. The data were produced by immunoSEQ multiplex PCR, yet TCRdb's version contains in-frame clones alone and is incomplete. The data hold about 2.4 million clones, with over 85% observed a single time. The data derive from a study of shared clonotypes between healthy human individuals. The germline CDR1 and CDR2 sequences are SGDLS and YYNGEE. The CDR3 has 13 amino acids. V was pared by 0 bases and J by 8 bases, with 9 bases between. The receptor comes from a man younger than 35 in good health. The rearrangement links TRBV9 to TRBJ2-1; D is perhaps TRBD2 (6 bases). The sample was naive CD4+ T cells sorted from blood. Regarding subset: CD45RA+ positively selected. DNA of the CDR3: TGTGCCAGCAGCGTAGCGGGAGCGGATGAGCAGTTCTTC. Protein: CASSVAGADEQFF.